Below, one T cell receptor beta chain is given with its context. Antigen specificity is unknown. TCRdb recomputed calls from the 5' RACE reads with MiXCR, one row per CDR3 protein. The sample records 750,000 to 850,000 distinct CDR3 sequences, around 11% being singletons. This specimen belongs to a study of CD8 T cells in ankylosing spondylitis. Study outcomes and limitations: In ankylosing spondylitis patients, matched synovial fluid reportedly showed significant enrichment of disease-linked clones. For ankylosing spondylitis blood, a TCR beta motif of 7 or 8 highly homologous variants appeared characteristic.

Trimming cost V 4 bases and J 3 bases, with 15 bases left between them. The CDR3 runs to 15 residues. The V gene's germline CDR1 is LGHNA and CDR2 YNFKEQ. The sample was blood, either unsorted or a sorted T cell fraction (not recorded which). The source of this sequence is a male donor with ankylosing spondylitis. V is TRBV4-2 and J is TRBJ1-2; no reliable D call. The CDR3 DNA is TGTGCCAGCAGCCGCGCACGAACACCCGACTATGGCTACACCTTC. Its translation: CASSRARTPDYGYTF.